This TCR beta chain was recorded in a study of a mutant IDH1 vaccine in newly diagnosed glioma. Study-wide background: Vaccines began 4-6 weeks after radiotherapy alone, or with temozolomide cycles. Of the patients given treatment, around 60% were male and 37.5% were female, and a mean age of around 41 years was recorded.

Described time point: week 35, safety follow-up. Topical imiquimod accompanied each vaccine dose, which consisted of 300 ug of mutant IDH1 20-mer peptide. The patients received vaccinations eight times, in weeks 1, 3, 5, 7, 11, 15, 19 and 23. Each tumor in the donors was a new WHO grade 3 or 4 astrocytoma, IDH1-mutant and ATRX-lost. Data came from immunoSEQ multiplex PCR; TCRdb stores just in-frame clones and leaves some out. The sample lists around 57,000 clones; roughly 80% were seen once. Worth noting for this clone: The target antigen is unknown.

Deletions cut 2 bases from V and 0 bases from J, with 13 bases between. The CDR3 runs 16 residues. The germline V gene has CDR1 WSHSY and CDR2 SAAADI. Specimen: PBMCs, collected from a glioma patient whose treatment included an IDH1 peptide vaccine. The receptor was isolated from a man between 25 and 39 years old with glioma. The V and J genes are TRBV10-2 and TRBJ1-2; D not certain. CDR3 sequence (DNA): TGCGCCAGCAGTGAGAGGGTAATAGGTGCTAACTATGGCTACACCTTC. Its protein product is CASSERVIGANYGYTF.